This note documents a single T cell receptor (beta chain) sequence. These data are taken from a study of early stage breast cancer tumors. The trim removed 11 bases at V and 1 base at J, leaving 13 bases unmatched. The CDR3 is made up of 16 amino acids. Germline V CDR1 and CDR2: SEHNR, FQNEAQ (reference sequence). Measured with immunoSEQ multiplex PCR; TCRdb has only the in-frame clones, and not every one. The sample contains tens of thousands of clones, roughly three quarters of which appear only once. The sample comprised blood. The J gene is TRBJ1-3, the V gene TRBV7-9; TRBD1 aligns across 8 bases. This TCR derives from a person aged 55 to 70 with breast cancer. The CDR3: CAVGIGQGASGNTIYF. The CDR3 DNA sequence: TGTGCCGTGGGTATTGGTCAGGGGGCATCTGGAAACACCATATATTTT. The whole variable domain, remainder taken from reference TRBV7-9 and TRBJ1-3, is DTGVSQNPRHKITKRGQNVTFRCDPISEHNRLYWYRQTLGQGPEFLTYFQNEAQLEKSRLLSDRFSAERPKGSFSTLEIQRTEQGDSAMYLCAVGIGQGASGNTIYFGEGSWLTVV.